This T cell receptor (beta chain) was sequenced in a study of long-term antiretroviral therapy in people with HIV. This clone showed up just once. Assay version v3.0 of immunoSEQ was used, and it was run at survey level. TCRdb's table, derived via immunoSEQ multiplex PCR, lists solely in-frame clones and lacks some. The sample contains 20,000 to 25,000 clones, 70% to 90% of which appear only once. V was cut by 2 bases and J by 7 bases, with 14 bases left in between. The CDR3 length is 13 residues. Germline V gives CDR1 SQVTM, CDR2 ANQGSEA. The receptor comes from a man aged 55 to 70 with HIV. The chain has TRBV29-1 and TRBJ2-5, with D possibly being TRBD2 (5 bases). The sample in question was unsorted PBMCs, obtained 0.6 years after starting antiretroviral therapy. CDR3 DNA: TGCAGCGTTGAAAGGTACAGAGGAGGGACCCAGTACTTC. It yields the protein CSVERYRGGTQYF.